This TCR beta chain was recorded in a study of vaccination and CD4 T cells after COVID-19. Study-level information: Sampling post-COVID took place a median roughly 93 days after diagnosis (range 35 to 161).

Cultured CD4+ T cell DNA was sequenced using the Oncomine TCR Beta short-read assay. TCRdb called the PCR reads again in MiXCR, with one record for every CDR3 protein. The sample has approximately 10,000 distinct CDR3 sequences; roughly 25% are singletons. V gave up 4 bases and J gave up 4 bases, with 22 bases separating them. The CDR3 length is 17 residues. CDR1 is MNHEY and CDR2 is SMNVEV in the germline V gene (reference sequence). Treatment denoted: roughly ten-day PBMC culture with coronavirus spike peptide pools or control peptides (ViraFEST assay). A remark on this clonotype: As yet, its antigen is unknown.

The sequence was collected from a human donor who received a COVID-19 vaccine. Sequences were derived from CD4+ T cells from blood, cultured in vitro, sampled before SARS-CoV-2 vaccination. This chain connects TRBV27 to TRBJ1-1, with a possible D match to TRBD1 (6 bases). The CDR3 nucleotides are TGTGCCAGCAGTTCTATGAAAATTACAGGGATCGGCACTGAAGCTTTCTTT. Translating gives CASSSMKITGIGTEAFF.